Each of the 25 T cell receptor beta chains below was sequenced from the same sample in a study of PD-L1 blockade in urothelial cancer. Measured with immunoSEQ multiplex PCR; TCRdb has only the in-frame clones, and not every one. This sample carries about 63,000 clones, roughly 80% of them seen once, and the ten largest clones take approximately 5.1%. Described time point: pretreatment peripheral blood. The specimen comprised PBMCs, sampled around atezolizumab (anti-PD-L1) treatment. The source is a man aged 70-80 years with urothelial cancer.

The CDR3 protein is CASSPKTSQGSNEQFF. CDR3 DNA: TGTGCCAGCAGCCCCAAGACTAGCCAAGGTTCCAATGAGCAGTTCTTC. The chain couples TRBV7-2 to TRBJ2-1, with TRBD2 matching 7 bases. With 5 bases clipped from V and 6 bases from J, the junction kept 13 bases outside the gene matches. CDR1 is SGHTA and CDR2 is FQGNSA in the germline V gene. This CDR3 contains 16 residues.

V gene TRBV6-1 combines with J gene TRBJ1-3; D not resolved. Per germline, CDR1 MNHNS and CDR2 SASEGT. The CDR3 totals 15 residues. The ends were cut back, 1 base at V and 8 bases at J, with 15 bases in the middle. This chain's CDR3 is CASSEGRERGHTIYF. In nucleotides, the CDR3 is TGTGCCAGCAGTGAAGGGAGGGAGCGGGGTCACACCATATATTTT.

This chain connects TRBV2 to TRBJ2-1; 9 nucleotides match TRBD1. Trimming removed 7 bases from V and 4 bases from J; junction bases left unmatched: 8. CDR1 and CDR2 from the germline V gene are SNHLY and FYNNEI. This CDR3 contains 15 residues. CDR3 DNA: TGTGCCAGCATGACAGGGGGGAGGACTTACAATGAGCAGTTCTTC. It yields the protein CASMTGGRTYNEQFF.

The CDR3 region is CASSPGTASEKLFF. DNA for the CDR3: TGTGCCAGCAGCCCCGGGACAGCCTCTGAAAAACTGTTTTTT. The V and J genes are TRBV2 and TRBJ1-4, with 7 bases that match TRBD1. This CDR3 is built from 14 residues. The V and J ends lost 6 bases and 7 bases, in that order; junction bases with no gene match: 8. Germline V gene data show CDR1 as SNHLY and CDR2 as FYNNEI.

The gene calls are TRBV29-1 and TRBJ1-1; 9 bases align to TRBD1. Germline CDR1 and CDR2: SQVTM and ANQGSEA. V trimming: 7 bases; J trimming: 5 bases; junction bases outside the gene matches: 14. The CDR3 sequence is 15 residues long. The CDR3 spells CSAARDRAAETEAFF. In nucleotides, the CDR3 is TGCAGCGCTGCCCGGGACAGGGCTGCAGAGACTGAAGCTTTCTTT. Variable domain in full (rest from reference TRBV29-1 and TRBJ1-1): SAVISQKPSRDICQRGTSLTIQCQVDSQVTMMFWYRQQPGQSLTLIATANQGSEATYESGFVIDKFPISRPNLTFSTLTVSNMSPEDSSIYLCSAARDRAAETEAFFGQGTRLTVV.

This clone was seen just once. The chain links TRBV11-2 to TRBJ1-3, with a weak D call TRBD1 (6 bases). V lost 3 bases, J lost 0 bases, and 15 bases lay in between. Germline loops: CDR1 SGHAT, CDR2 FQNNGV. This CDR3 has 17 residues. The CDR3: CASSFLGGGSSGNTIYF. CDR3 DNA sequence: TGTGCCAGCAGCTTCTTGGGGGGCGGGAGCTCTGGAAACACCATATATTTT.

This sequence joins TRBV5-6 and TRBJ2-3; no clear D gene. The V end lost 2 bases, the J end lost 3 bases, and 7 bases lay between the germline ends. Germline CDR1 and CDR2: SGHDT and YYEEEE. The length of the CDR3 is 13 residues. In DNA form, the CDR3 reads TGTGCCAGCAGCTTACAGTCGACAGATACGCAGTATTTT. It yields the protein CASSLQSTDTQYF.

This chain joins TRBV5-4 and TRBJ2-3; 9 bases map to TRBD2. With 2 bases clipped from V and 5 bases from J, the junction kept 9 bases outside the gene matches. Per the germline V gene, CDR1 is SGHNT and CDR2 is YYREEE (reference sequence). The CDR3 consists of 16 residues. The CDR3: CASSLQRGAALDTQYF. The CDR3 coding sequence is TGTGCCAGCAGCTTACAGCGGGGGGCTGCATTAGATACGCAGTATTTT.

V gene TRBV19 combines with J gene TRBJ1-5; the D gene is possibly TRBD1 (5 bases). There are 15 residues in the CDR3. The ends were cut back, 7 bases at V and 0 bases at J, with 13 bases in the middle. Germline V lookup: CDR1 LNHDA, CDR2 SQIVND (reference sequence). For the CDR3, the DNA is TGTGCCAGTACCAAAGGGGATTATAGCAATCAGCCCCAGCATTTT. It specifies CASTKGDYSNQPQHF.

The chain employs TRBV7-2 and TRBJ2-7; 9 bases map to TRBD2. This CDR3 region has 15 residues. The V segment lost 2 bases and the J segment 3 bases; nucleotides outside the gene matches: 5. The germline V gene encodes CDR1 SGHTA and CDR2 FQGNSA. DNA of the CDR3: TGTGCCAGCAGCTTACTCGGCGGGAGGGGCTACGAGCAGTACTTC. Translated, it gives CASSLLGGRGYEQYF.

The V call is TRBV15, the J call TRBJ1-4, with 7 bases aligning to TRBD1. V was clipped by 0 bases and J by 8 bases; unmatched bases: 6. Germline V CDR1 and CDR2: LNHNV, YYDKDF (reference sequence). CDR3 length: 15 residues. Here the CDR3 reads CATSRDRGQREKLFF. DNA of the CDR3: TGTGCCACCAGCAGAGATAGGGGGCAACGGGAAAAACTGTTTTTT.

V gene TRBV4-3 combines with J gene TRBJ1-2; 9 bases are a match to TRBD1. Germline CDR1 is LGHNA and CDR2 is YSLEER. The V segment lost 4 bases and the J segment 4 bases; nucleotides outside the gene matches: 7. CDR3 size: 15 residues. CDR3: CASSPPGQGSYGYTF. CDR3 coding DNA: TGCGCCAGCAGCCCGCCGGGACAGGGCTCCTATGGCTACACCTTC.

V and J are TRBV7-9 and TRBJ1-2; TRBD1 aligns across 9 bases. Germline CDR1 reads SEHNR; CDR2 reads FQNEAQ (reference sequence). The CDR3 has 15 residues. V lost 6 bases to trimming and J lost 3 bases; unmatched junction nucleotides: 8. The CDR3 DNA is TGTGCCAGCAGTGCAAACAGGGGGCCTTACTATGGCTACACCTTC. Translating gives CASSANRGPYYGYTF.

The chain is built from TRBV11-2 and TRBJ2-7; TRBD1 matches at 7 bases. The CDR3 contains 16 residues. Germline V gene lookup returns CDR1 SGHAT and CDR2 FQNNGV. The V segment lost 5 bases and the J segment 1 base; nucleotides outside the gene matches: 11. The CDR3 region has the DNA TGTGCCAGCAGCCAAGAAGGGTCAGGGGGTTCCTACGAGCAGTACTTC. Amino acids: CASSQEGSGGSYEQYF.

The V call is TRBV7-6, the J call TRBJ2-7; 9 bases map to TRBD1. Germline-derived CDR1 and CDR2 are SGHVS and FNYEAQ. The CDR3 covers 14 residues. The ends lost 4 bases at V and 7 bases at J; junction bases unmatched: 8. CDR3 nucleotide sequence: TGTGCCAGCAGCTCAATGGACAGGGGAGGAGAGCAGTACTTC. Protein product: CASSSMDRGGEQYF. Variable domain in full (rest from reference TRBV7-6 and TRBJ2-7): GAGVSQSPRYKVTKRGQDVALRCDPISGHVSLYWYRQALGQGPEFLTYFNYEAQQDKSGLPNDRFSAERPEGSISTLTIQRTEQRDSAMYRCASSSMDRGGEQYFGPGTRLTVT.

The sample holds one count of this clone. The J gene is TRBJ1-2, the V gene TRBV29-1; TRBD1 matches 7 bases. Germline CDR1 SQVTM, CDR2 ANQGSEA. The V segment lost 0 bases and the J segment 6 bases; nucleotides outside the gene matches: 7. This CDR3 is 14 amino acids long. CDR3 bases: TGCAGCGTTGAAGATCTCCAGGGGGTTGATGGCTACACCTTC. Protein: CSVEDLQGVDGYTF.

This clone showed up just once. The V call is TRBV29-1, the J call TRBJ2-3, with D hard to call. Trimming left V 5 bases short and J 3 bases short, with 12 bases between. Germline CDR1 reads SQVTM; CDR2 reads ANQGSEA. The CDR3 length is 13 residues. The CDR3 coding sequence is TGCAGCGTTTCCCCGGGTGGGACAGATACGCAGTATTTT. Translation: CSVSPGGTDTQYF.

This clone was counted a single time. This chain links TRBV9 with TRBJ2-1; 8 bases agree with TRBD2. There are 16 residues in the CDR3. Germline CDR1 and CDR2: SGDLS and YYNGEE. Trimming removed 4 bases from V and 4 bases from J; junction bases left unmatched: 10. CDR3 DNA: TGTGCCAGCAGCCCCCCGGGGGGGCAGGCTTACAATGAGCAGTTCTTC. This codes for CASSPPGGQAYNEQFF.

The V call is TRBV5-5, the J call TRBJ1-4, with unresolved D. CDR3 length equals 15 residues. Between the trimmed V and J ends, which lost 1 base and 7 bases, there was a span of 14 bases. Germline values: CDR1 SGHKS, CDR2 YYEKEE (reference sequence). The chain's CDR3 is CASSLYGSPGEKLFF. In nucleotides, the CDR3 is TGTGCCAGCAGCTTGTATGGCAGTCCGGGTGAAAAACTGTTTTTT.

This chain links TRBV7-2 with TRBJ1-1, with D possibly TRBD1 on 6 matching bases. This CDR3 has 13 amino acids. CDR1 is SGHTA, CDR2 FQGNSA, per germline. Trimming removed 5 bases from V and 4 bases from J, with 11 bases in between. The CDR3 DNA follows: TGTGCCAGCAGCGGGACCAGGGGCACTGAAGCTTTCTTT. The encoded protein is CASSGTRGTEAFF. Together with reference TRBV7-2 and TRBJ1-1, the CDR3 gives the full variable domain: GAGVSQSPSNKVTEKGKDVELRCDPISGHTALYWYRQSLGQGLEFLIYFQGNSAPDKSGLPSDRFSAERTGGSVSTLTIQRTQQEDSAVYLCASSGTRGTEAFFGQGTRLTVV.

This clone has a single count. The rearrangement uses TRBV10-2 and TRBJ2-7; D may be TRBD2 (6 bases). This CDR3 spans 13 amino acids. The V gene lost 2 bases and the J gene lost 7 bases, with 12 bases spanning the gap. Germline CDR1 is WSHSY and CDR2 is SAAADI. CDR3 nucleotide sequence: TGCGCCAGCAGTGAGGGCGGGAACGGGGAGCAGTACTTC. Translated, it gives CASSEGGNGEQYF.

A few counts support this clone. V is TRBV9 and J is TRBJ2-7; D is ambiguous. The CDR3 runs to 14 residues. In germline, CDR1 is SGDLS, CDR2 YYNGEE. V shed 0 bases and J shed 0 bases, with 7 bases lying between them. The CDR3 is CASSVGWSSYEQYF. Written as DNA, the CDR3 is TGTGCCAGCAGCGTAGGTTGGAGCTCCTACGAGCAGTACTTC.

V and J are TRBV6-1 and TRBJ2-7; 10 nucleotides line up with TRBD2. The V gene's germline CDR1 is MNHNS and CDR2 SASEGT. This CDR3 region has 15 residues. J was trimmed by 1 base and V by 8 bases; bases with no gene match: 8. The CDR3 sequence is CASGKLAGESYEQYF. Written as DNA, the CDR3 is TGTGCCAGCGGAAAGCTAGCGGGGGAATCCTACGAGCAGTACTTC.

The rearrangement joins TRBV21-1 to TRBJ2-1; the D call in the table, TRBD2, was not verified against the DNA. TRBV21-1 is classified as a pseudogene. This CDR3 spans 18 amino acids. The CDR3 DNA reads as TGTGCCAGCAGCAAAGGAGGCGGTAGTCTCGGTTGCGCGGATGAGCAGTTCTTC. It specifies CASSKGGGSLGCADEQFF.

V gene TRBV10-3 combines with J gene TRBJ1-4; 7 bases line up with TRBD1. The CDR3 is 13 residues long. V shed 11 bases, J shed 6 bases, and the junction held 9 bases outside the gene matches. CDR1 is ENHRY and CDR2 is SYGVKD in the germline V gene. The CDR3: CAVWTGSDEKLFF. Here the CDR3 DNA reads TGTGCCGTCTGGACAGGTTCGGATGAAAAACTGTTTTTT.